These 19 T cell receptor beta chains came from one sample sequenced in a study of blood T cell repertoires in COVID-19. The repertoire was sequenced with immunoSEQ multiplex PCR; TCRdb's copy has only in-frame clones and lacks some. The sample includes 150,000 or so clones, over 75% of them seen just once. Sequenced sample: PBMCs or T cells enriched from blood (not recorded which). The receptors come from a woman between 45 and 60 years old who had recovered from COVID-19.

The chain employs TRBV5-1 and TRBJ2-5; 9 bases map to TRBD2. The V gene end was trimmed by 4 bases and the J gene end by 0 bases; junction bases not matched to a gene: 7. CDR1 is SGHRS, CDR2 YFSETQ, per germline. The CDR3 length is 16 residues. CDR3 loop: CASSLSGSLNQETQYF. The CDR3 DNA reads as TGCGCCAGCAGCCTTAGCGGGAGTTTGAACCAAGAGACCCAGTACTTC.

The V call is TRBV3-1 (or the pseudogene TRBV3-2), the J call TRBJ2-3, with 7 bases identical to TRBD2. Looked up from germline, CDR1 is LGHDT and CDR2 is YNNKEL (reference sequence). The CDR3 is made up of 14 amino acids. Trimming cost V 4 bases and J 3 bases; bases outside gene matches: 4. CDR3 nucleotides: TGTGCCAGCAGCCCCTGGCGGGAGACAGATACGCAGTATTTT. Translated: CASSPWRETDTQYF.

The V gene is TRBV5-1, the J gene TRBJ2-1; 16 positions agree with TRBD2. This CDR3 contains 16 residues. Trimming at V came to 3 bases and at J to 9 bases, leaving 6 bases not matched to a gene. The germline CDR1 and CDR2 sequences are SGHRS and YFSETQ. DNA for the CDR3: TGCGCCAGCAGCTGGACCGGGACTAGCGGGAGGGCTGAGCAGTTCTTC. Protein sequence: CASSWTGTSGRAEQFF.

This clone was observed a few times. CDR3 sequence reads: CASSAGNQPQHF. The CDR3 DNA reads TGCGCCAGCAGTGCGGGCAATCAGCCCCAGCATTTT. The rearrangement uses TRBV10-1 and TRBJ1-5, with D hard to call. Per germline, CDR1 WNHNN and CDR2 SYGVQD (reference sequence). This CDR3 comprises 12 residues. V dropped 4 bases and J dropped 2 bases, with 3 bases sitting between them.

This clone was seen a single time. The chain combines TRBV7-8 with TRBJ2-1, with 8 positions matching TRBD2. Germline values: CDR1 SGHVS, CDR2 FQNEAQ. The CDR3 is 15 amino acids. With 4 bases clipped from V and 0 bases from J, the junction kept 2 bases outside the gene matches. The CDR3 DNA sequence: TGTGCCAGCAGCTCCGGGACTAGCTCCTACAATGAGCAGTTCTTC. Encoded protein: CASSSGTSSYNEQFF.

This chain uses TRBV6-5 with TRBJ1-1; maybe TRBD1 (6 bases). CDR3 length equals 13 residues. V was cut by 8 bases and J by 6 bases, with 16 bases left in between. Germline assignment: CDR1 MNHEY and CDR2 SVGAGI. CDR3 loop: CASRNRDYSEAFF. CDR3 in DNA: TGTGCCAGCCGCAACAGGGATTACTCTGAAGCTTTCTTT.

The rearrangement links TRBV29-1 to TRBJ2-7; the match to TRBD2 covers 13 bases. This CDR3 has 14 amino acids. V shed 7 bases, J shed 7 bases, and the junction held 10 bases outside the gene matches. Germline CDR1 is SQVTM and CDR2 is ANQGSEA. CDR3 protein: CSALAGGPEGEQYF. The CDR3 DNA reads TGCAGCGCACTAGCGGGAGGGCCCGAAGGGGAGCAGTACTTC.

V is TRBV19 and J is TRBJ1-5; possible D gene TRBD1, 6 bases. V lost 5 bases, J lost 6 bases, and 20 bases lay in between. Germline V gene lookup returns CDR1 LNHDA and CDR2 SQIVND (reference sequence). The CDR3 runs 16 residues. The CDR3: CASSGYPPGVGQPQHF. The CDR3 nucleotides are TGTGCCAGTAGTGGGTACCCCCCAGGGGTAGGTCAGCCCCAGCATTTT.

This chain joins TRBV5-5 and TRBJ2-5; TRBD2 might be the D (6 bases). This CDR3 region has 16 residues. CDR1 is SGHKS, CDR2 YYEKEE, per germline (reference sequence). With 0 bases removed from V and 1 base from J, the gap between germline ends came to 13 bases. The CDR3 region has the DNA TGTGCCAGCAGCTTGGAGCGCGGGATACTCCAAGAGACCCAGTACTTC. Residues: CASSLERGILQETQYF.

The chain employs TRBV9 and TRBJ1-2, with 7 bases lining up with TRBD1. The length of the CDR3 is 15 residues. Trimming at V came to 3 bases and at J to 2 bases, leaving 7 bases not matched to a gene. Germline CDR1 and CDR2: SGDLS and YYNGEE. CDR3 nucleotide sequence: TGTGCCAGCAGCGGACAGGGAGATGAGAACTATGGCTACACCTTC. Translation: CASSGQGDENYGYTF.

The rearrangement joins TRBV30 to TRBJ1-3; D possibly corresponds to TRBD1 (5 bases). This CDR3 region has 14 residues. CDR1 is GTSNPN, CDR2 SVGIG, per germline (reference sequence). V was pared by 7 bases and J by 0 bases, with 13 bases between. The CDR3 coding sequence is TGTGCCTTGGGACTCCTGTTCTCTGGAAACACCATATATTTT. It translates to CALGLLFSGNTIYF.

This chain joins TRBV4-1 and TRBJ2-7; D may be TRBD1 (6 bases). CDR3 length: 15 amino acids. Per the germline V gene, CDR1 is MGHRA and CDR2 is YSYEKL. Deletions cut 3 bases from V and 2 bases from J, with 14 bases between. This chain's CDR3 is CASSHPDRNAYEQYF. CDR3 in DNA: TGCGCCAGCAGCCATCCCGACAGGAATGCCTACGAGCAGTACTTC.

This rearrangement joins TRBV6-2 or TRBV6-3 to TRBJ2-7; D might be TRBD1 (5 bases). The CDR3 runs 11 residues. From germline, CDR1 is MNHEY and CDR2 SVGEGT. The V gene lost 5 bases and the J gene lost 4 bases, with 6 bases spanning the gap. The DNA for the CDR3 is TGTGCCAGCAGTAGACAGTACGAGCAGTACTTC. Its translation: CASSRQYEQYF.

The chain is built from TRBV10-3 and TRBJ2-5; TRBD1 matches 10 bases. The germline gives CDR1 ENHRY, CDR2 SYGVKD. The ends lost 5 bases at V and 5 bases at J; junction bases unmatched: 8. The CDR3 consists of 15 residues. The CDR3 protein is CAISPGTGVRETQYF. The CDR3 nucleotides read TGTGCCATCAGTCCAGGGACAGGGGTGAGGGAGACCCAGTACTTC.

The chain links TRBV29-1 to TRBJ1-2; D not certain. The CDR3 is 15 residues long. The ends were cut back, 4 bases at V and 8 bases at J, with 23 bases in the middle. Germline V CDR1 and CDR2: SQVTM, ANQGSEA. The CDR3 nucleotides are TGCAGCGTTGCTGGAAATGATGGGGTCGGAGGAGGCTACACCTTC. This sequence encodes CSVAGNDGVGGGYTF.

This chain uses TRBV4-2 with TRBJ2-2; 14 nucleotides agree with TRBD2. The CDR3 sequence is 16 residues long. The germline gives CDR1 LGHNA, CDR2 YNFKEQ. Unmatched junction bases numbered 4, after V lost 4 bases and J lost 6 bases. The CDR3 protein is CASSPTSGRAAGELFF. CDR3 in DNA: TGTGCCAGCAGCCCGACTAGCGGGAGGGCCGCCGGGGAGCTGTTTTTT.

This rearrangement joins TRBV7-8 to TRBJ2-7; TRBD2 aligns across 7 bases. V dropped 5 bases and J dropped 1; count of bases not matched to a gene: 5. This CDR3 comprises 14 residues. Germline assignment: CDR1 SGHVS and CDR2 FQNEAQ. This CDR3 is CASSPREQSYEQYF. In nucleotides, the CDR3 is TGTGCCAGCAGCCCGCGGGAGCAATCCTACGAGCAGTACTTC.

The V gene is TRBV19, the J gene TRBJ1-2; D is perhaps TRBD1 (6 bases). The CDR3 has 14 amino acids. Germline V CDR1 and CDR2: LNHDA, SQIVND (reference sequence). V shed 7 bases and J shed 1 base, with 13 bases lying between them. The CDR3 here is CASTPLQGNYGYTF. The CDR3 DNA reads as TGTGCCAGTACCCCCCTACAGGGTAACTATGGCTACACCTTC.

The V call is TRBV30, the J call TRBJ2-7; tentative D call: TRBD1 (6 bases). Per germline, CDR1 GTSNPN and CDR2 SVGIG (reference sequence). V was cut by 0 bases and J by 5 bases, with 14 bases left in between. CDR3 length equals 14 residues. As DNA, the CDR3 is TGTGCCTGGAGTGTTTGGGGGCTCCTCAACGAGCAGTACTTC. The encoded protein is CAWSVWGLLNEQYF.